The 23 T cell receptor beta chains reported below all come from one sample, sequenced in a study of blood T cell repertoires in COVID-19. Clones were read by immunoSEQ multiplex PCR, and TCRdb kept only the in-frame ones, dropping some. The sample lists approximately 190,000 clones, approximately 90% occurring once. Sequencing was performed on peripheral blood. Receptors originate from a man aged 80 or over with acute or convalescent COVID-19.

The chain recombines TRBV5-1 with TRBJ2-1, with 12 positions matching TRBD2. There are 15 residues in the CDR3. V trimming: 7 bases; J trimming: 7 bases; junction bases outside the gene matches: 9. From germline, CDR1 is SGHRS and CDR2 YFSETQ. The chain's CDR3 is CASRLAGELANEQFF. The DNA for the CDR3 is TGCGCCAGCCGACTAGCGGGAGAGCTAGCAAATGAGCAGTTCTTC.

V and J are TRBV29-1 and TRBJ2-5; tentatively, D is TRBD2 (6 bases). CDR1 is SQVTM and CDR2 is ANQGSEA in the germline V gene. CDR3 size: 14 residues. V gave up 7 bases and J gave up 0 bases, with 15 bases separating them. CDR3 amino acids: CSARRGGYQETQYF. In DNA form, the CDR3 reads TGCAGCGCCAGGCGTGGGGGGTACCAAGAGACCCAGTACTTC. Supplemented by reference TRBV29-1 and TRBJ2-5, the full variable domain reads SAVISQKPSRDICQRGTSLTIQCQVDSQVTMMFWYRQQPGQSLTLIATANQGSEATYESGFVIDKFPISRPNLTFSTLTVSNMSPEDSSIYLCSARRGGYQETQYFGPGTRLLVL.

The chain is built from TRBV11-1 and TRBJ2-3; TRBD2 agrees at 9 bases. V was clipped by 3 bases and J by 8 bases; unmatched bases: 9. The germline gives CDR1 SGHAT, CDR2 FQDESV (reference sequence). This CDR3 region has 15 residues. The CDR3 DNA reads as TGTGCCAGCAGCTTTGAGGCTAGCGGGACCCTTACGCAGTATTTT. This gives the protein CASSFEASGTLTQYF.

The chain uses TRBV24-1 and TRBJ2-3; weak D call: TRBD2 (5 bases). The CDR3 totals 14 residues. The germline V and J ends were trimmed by 6 bases and 3 bases, with 12 bases remaining between them. Per the germline V gene, CDR1 is KGHDR and CDR2 is SFDVKD. CDR3 coding DNA: TGTGCCACCAGTACCCCGGGATGGACAGATACGCAGTATTTT. This gives the protein CATSTPGWTDTQYF.

The chain has TRBV11-3 and TRBJ2-1, with TRBD2 matching over 7 bases. After removal of 5 bases from V and 4 bases from J, the junction contained 5 bases not matched to a gene. Looked up from germline, CDR1 is SGHNT and CDR2 is YENEEA. The length of the CDR3 is 14 residues. Here the CDR3 DNA reads TGTGCCAGCAGCCCCCCGGGACTATACAATGAGCAGTTCTTC. Amino acids: CASSPPGLYNEQFF.

This clone has only one observation. The chain employs TRBV5-5 and TRBJ1-2; TRBD1 aligns across 7 bases. The CDR3 has 14 amino acids. Per the germline V gene, CDR1 is SGHKS and CDR2 is YYEKEE (reference sequence). Trimming took 0 bases from V and 8 from J; bases not matched to a gene: 7. CDR3 bases: TGTGCCAGCAGCTTGGTACAGGGGAAATCAGGCTACACCTTC. It yields the protein CASSLVQGKSGYTF.

V gene TRBV3-1 (or the pseudogene TRBV3-2) combines with J gene TRBJ1-5; a possible D gene is TRBD1 (5 bases). The CDR3 sequence is 15 residues long. Germline CDR1 and CDR2: LGHDT and YNNKEL (reference sequence). V was shortened by 3 bases and J by 9 bases, with 18 bases between the two germline ends. CDR3 residues: CASSHSSSGGRPQHF. The CDR3 region has the DNA TGTGCCAGCAGCCACAGCTCCTCGGGGGGTCGGCCCCAGCATTTT.

The J gene is TRBJ2-1, the V gene TRBV5-1; 15 bases match TRBD2. Germline CDR1 reads SGHRS; CDR2 reads YFSETQ. There are 16 residues in the CDR3. J gave up 8 bases and V 4 bases, and 7 bases lay outside the gene matches. The DNA of the CDR3 is TGCGCCAGCAGCCGGGGACTAGCGGGAGGAAGCGATGAGCAGTTCTTC. Its translation: CASSRGLAGGSDEQFF.

The genes are TRBV10-3 and TRBJ2-1, with 9 positions matching TRBD2. CDR1 and CDR2 from the germline V gene are ENHRY and SYGVKD. CDR3 length: 13 residues. V lost 8 bases to trimming and J lost 7 bases; unmatched junction nucleotides: 6. The CDR3 region has the DNA TGTGCCATCTCTCCTAGCGGGGAGAATGAGCAGTTCTTC. This translates into CAISPSGENEQFF.

This chain joins TRBV5-6 and TRBJ1-4; 9 nucleotides match TRBD1. There are 13 residues in the CDR3. The germline V gene encodes CDR1 SGHDT and CDR2 YYEEEE. The junction had 0 bases not matched to a gene; V was cut back by 4 bases and J by 5 bases. The CDR3 bases are TGTGCCAGCAGCGACAGGGGGAATGAAAAACTGTTTTTT. It codes for CASSDRGNEKLFF.

V and J are TRBV6-5 and TRBJ2-5; D is perhaps TRBD2 (6 bases). The V gene's germline CDR1 is MNHEY and CDR2 SVGAGI. The CDR3 runs to 13 residues. V dropped 5 bases and J dropped 5 bases, with 12 bases sitting between them. The CDR3 here is CASSPSGRETQYF. DNA for the CDR3: TGTGCCAGCAGTCCAAGCGGGCGGGAGACCCAGTACTTC.

This chain joins TRBV30 and TRBJ2-7; 7 nucleotides match TRBD1. Germline values: CDR1 GTSNPN, CDR2 SVGIG (reference sequence). This CDR3 is 14 amino acids long. Germline trimming cut 1 base from V and 0 bases from J; bases unmatched to any gene: 3. In nucleotides, the CDR3 is TGTGCCTGGAGTGCAGGGGGAAGCTCCTACGAGCAGTACGTC. Translating gives CAWSAGGSSYEQYV.

The V call is TRBV5-1, the J call TRBJ2-5; D is unclear. Trimming removed 4 bases from V and 1 base from J, with 5 bases in between. CDR3 length equals 12 residues. Germline CDR1 reads SGHRS; CDR2 reads YFSETQ. CDR3 sequence: CASSPGQETQYF. The CDR3, as DNA: TGCGCCAGCAGCCCCGGCCAAGAGACCCAGTACTTC.

The chain couples TRBV4-1 to TRBJ2-3; D is possibly TRBD1 (5 bases). Germline CDR1 MGHRA, CDR2 YSYEKL. V lost 1 base and J lost 6, with 14 bases in between. CDR3 length equals 15 residues. In DNA, the CDR3 is TGCGCCAGCAGCCAAGCAGGGTACATCCGGGATACGCAGTATTTT. The encoded protein is CASSQAGYIRDTQYF.

The J gene is TRBJ1-1, the V gene TRBV6-6; a weak D match, TRBD1 (6 bases). Germline CDR1 MNHNY, CDR2 SVGAGI (reference sequence). The CDR3 has 13 residues. Trimming shortened V by 2 bases and J by 10 bases, and 14 bases separated the two germline ends. For the CDR3, the DNA is TGTGCCAGCAGTTACGAATCAGGGGATGGAGCTTTCTTT. This translates into CASSYESGDGAFF.

J is TRBJ2-7 and V is TRBV12-3 or TRBV12-4; D ambiguous. The CDR3 is 13 amino acids. Trimming removed 1 base at V and 3 bases at J, with 7 bases between. As DNA, the CDR3 is TGTGCCAGCAGTTTAGGCGGCTTCTACGAGCAGTACTTC. Protein product: CASSLGGFYEQYF.

The chain couples TRBV29-1 to TRBJ1-5; maybe TRBD1 (5 bases). V was clipped by 7 bases and J by 4 bases, with 17 bases between them. The CDR3 has 14 residues. The germline V gene encodes CDR1 SQVTM and CDR2 ANQGSEA. CDR3 sequence reads: CSGWIRGRNQPQHF. CDR3 DNA sequence: TGCAGCGGTTGGATTCGGGGGAGGAATCAGCCCCAGCATTTT.

This chain uses TRBV6-5 with TRBJ1-4; a weak D match, TRBD1 (6 bases). Trimming cost V 6 bases and J 0 bases, with 11 bases left between them. CDR3 length equals 15 residues. Looked up from germline, CDR1 is MNHEY and CDR2 is SVGAGI. This CDR3 is CASSLHRATNEKLFF. CDR3 sequence (DNA): TGTGCCAGCAGCCTTCACAGGGCAACTAATGAAAAACTGTTTTTT.

This sequence joins TRBV11-1 and TRBJ2-7, with D tentatively TRBD2 (6 bases). Germline lookup yields CDR1 SGHAT and CDR2 FQDESV (reference sequence). Trimming pared 4 bases from V and 6 bases from J, leaving 13 bases between. The CDR3 is 13 amino acids. CDR3: CASSSPLGGEQYV. The CDR3 DNA reads as TGTGCCAGCAGCTCCCCACTGGGAGGCGAGCAGTACGTC.

The chain carries TRBV27 and TRBJ1-4; the match to TRBD1 covers 8 bases. Unmatched junction bases numbered 11, after V lost 3 bases and J lost 8 bases. This CDR3 has 16 amino acids. CDR1 and CDR2 from the germline V gene are MNHEY and SMNVEV (reference sequence). The CDR3 region is CASSFDTGTGREKLFF. CDR3 sequence (DNA): TGTGCCAGCAGTTTCGACACCGGGACAGGACGAGAAAAACTGTTTTTT.

The rearrangement uses TRBV20-1 and TRBJ1-1; TRBD1 might be the D (5 bases). CDR1 and CDR2 from the germline V gene are DFQATT and SNEGSKA (reference sequence). Trimming shortened V by 3 bases and J by 4 bases, and 12 bases separated the two germline ends. The CDR3 length is 13 residues. CDR3 in amino acids: CSASKGVTTEAFF. The CDR3 nucleotides read TGCAGTGCTAGTAAAGGGGTGACCACTGAAGCTTTCTTT.

J is TRBJ1-1 and V is TRBV30; 7 bases are a match to TRBD1. Trimming at V came to 5 bases and at J to 3 bases, leaving 12 bases not matched to a gene. The CDR3 runs to 15 residues. CDR1 is GTSNPN, CDR2 SVGIG, per germline (reference sequence). CDR3 coding DNA: TGTGCCTGGGCACAGGGGCCTGGATTTGACACTGAAGCTTTCTTT. This codes for CAWAQGPGFDTEAFF.

This chain joins TRBV11-2 and TRBJ2-1; D might be TRBD1 (6 bases). The V end was cut by 6 bases, the J end by 6 bases, with 12 bases between. CDR1 is SGHAT and CDR2 is FQNNGV in the germline V gene. This CDR3 is 13 amino acids long. CDR3 sequence (DNA): TGTGCCAGCAGACCCGGGACAAGCAATGAGCAGTTCTTC. Translated, it gives CASRPGTSNEQFF.